The entry below gives a single T cell receptor beta chain sequence along with its context. This table comes from immunoSEQ multiplex PCR, and its TCRdb copy is limited to in-frame clones, with some not included. The sample lists some 60,000 clones; just over 90% were seen once. These data originate in a study of OX40 agonist ivuxolimab in advanced cancers. V shed 5 bases and J shed 15 bases, with 20 bases lying between them. This CDR3 region has 13 residues. Germline loops: CDR1 MNHEY, CDR2 SVGAGI. The gene calls are TRBV6-5 and TRBJ1-5, with no clear D. The sequence derives from an adult with an advanced solid tumor such as melanoma, head and neck, liver or kidney cancer. The material was CD4+ or CD8+ T cells sorted from blood, obtained in a trial of the OX40 agonist ivuxolimab. CDR3 sequence (DNA): TGTGCCAGCAGTCGTTCACCACAGCAATATCTGCATTTT. Its protein product is CASSRSPQQYLHF.